This T cell receptor (beta chain) was observed in a study of blood T cell repertoires in COVID-19. About the research overall: Samples representing acute and convalescent COVID-19 were sourced from the United States, Italy and Spain.

Per the study methods: By means of reference gene primer amplification, nucleated cell counts were estimated. TCRdb keeps only in-frame clones here, not all; method: immunoSEQ multiplex PCR. D and trimming were read from the DNA, whereas the V and J calls and clone size are those reported in that table. The data contain fewer than 250,000 clones, about 90% of them seen just once; the ten biggest clones take up approximately 3.5%. Each participant's cohort was designated according to participant-reported clinical history. This clone was counted a single time. Per germline, CDR1 MNHEY and CDR2 SMNVEV (reference sequence). CDR3 length: 17 amino acids. The trim removed 6 bases at V and 2 bases at J, leaving 14 bases unmatched.

What was sequenced was PBMCs or T cells enriched from blood (not recorded which). V is TRBV27 and J is TRBJ2-3; 7 bases are a match to TRBD2. The TCR was taken from a woman aged 25-40 years who had been exposed to COVID-19. The CDR3 nucleotides are TGTGCCAGCAGACCCGAGCGGGGAAGCTATTCCACAGATACGCAGTATTTT. Translation gives CASRPERGSYSTDTQYF.